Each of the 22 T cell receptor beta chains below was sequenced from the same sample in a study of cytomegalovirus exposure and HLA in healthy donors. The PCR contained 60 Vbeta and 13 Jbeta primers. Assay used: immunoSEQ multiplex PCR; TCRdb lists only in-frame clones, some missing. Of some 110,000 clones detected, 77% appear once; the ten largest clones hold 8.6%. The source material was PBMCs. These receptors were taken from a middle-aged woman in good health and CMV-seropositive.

As DNA, the CDR3 is TGTGCCAGCAGCCCTTACAGGGGGGCAAGTACAGATACGCAGTATTTT. It codes for CASSPYRGASTDTQYF. The chain carries TRBV14 and TRBJ2-3, with 8 bases matching TRBD1. Per germline, CDR1 SGHDN and CDR2 FVKESK. V gave up 4 bases and J gave up 3 bases; unmatched junction bases: 9. CDR3 length: 16 residues. Combining the CDR3 with reference TRBV14 and TRBJ2-3 gives the whole variable domain EAGVTQFPSHSVIEKGQTVTLRCDPISGHDNLYWYRRVMGKEIKFLLHFVKESKQDESGMPNNRFLAERTGGTYSTLKVQPAELEDSGVYFCASSPYRGASTDTQYFGPGTRLTVL.

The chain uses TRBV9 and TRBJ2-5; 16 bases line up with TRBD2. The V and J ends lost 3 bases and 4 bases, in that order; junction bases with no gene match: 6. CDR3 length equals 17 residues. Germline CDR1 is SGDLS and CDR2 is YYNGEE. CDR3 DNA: TGTGCCAGCAGCGCGGGACTAGCGGGAGGGGGGGGAGAGACCCAGTACTTC. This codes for CASSAGLAGGGGETQYF. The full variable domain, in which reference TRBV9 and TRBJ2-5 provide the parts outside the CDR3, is DSGVTQTPKHLITATGQRVTLRCSPRSGDLSVYWYQQSLDQGLQFLIQYYNGEERAKGNILERFSAQQFPDLHSELNLSSLELGDSALYFCASSAGLAGGGGETQYFGPGTRLLVL.

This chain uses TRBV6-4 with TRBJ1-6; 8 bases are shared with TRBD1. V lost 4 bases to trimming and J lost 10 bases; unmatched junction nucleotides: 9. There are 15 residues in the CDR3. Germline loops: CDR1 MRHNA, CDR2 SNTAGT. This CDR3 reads CASSAHRGIESPLHF. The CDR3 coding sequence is TGTGCCAGCAGTGCCCACAGGGGGATAGAATCACCCCTCCACTTT.

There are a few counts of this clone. The CDR3 DNA reads as TGTGCCAGCAGCCCCGGACAGGGGGGGGGACAGTACTTC. Amino acid sequence: CASSPGQGGGQYF. This chain joins TRBV28 and TRBJ2-7, with TRBD1 matching 10 bases. V was clipped by 6 bases and J by 10 bases; unmatched bases: 9. Germline-derived CDR1 and CDR2 are MDHEN and SYDVKM. The CDR3 totals 13 residues.

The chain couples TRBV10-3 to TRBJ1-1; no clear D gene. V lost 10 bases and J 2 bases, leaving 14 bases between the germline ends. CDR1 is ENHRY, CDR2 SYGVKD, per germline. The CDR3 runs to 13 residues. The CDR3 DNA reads TGTGCCACCAGCTCCGAGCCAAACACTGAAGCTTTCTTT. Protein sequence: CATSSEPNTEAFF.

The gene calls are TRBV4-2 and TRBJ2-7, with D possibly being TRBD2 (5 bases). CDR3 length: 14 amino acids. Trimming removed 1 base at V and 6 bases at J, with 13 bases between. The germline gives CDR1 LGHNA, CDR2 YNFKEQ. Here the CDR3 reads CASSQAGSSSEQYF. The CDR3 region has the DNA TGTGCCAGCAGCCAAGCGGGGTCCTCCAGCGAGCAGTACTTC.

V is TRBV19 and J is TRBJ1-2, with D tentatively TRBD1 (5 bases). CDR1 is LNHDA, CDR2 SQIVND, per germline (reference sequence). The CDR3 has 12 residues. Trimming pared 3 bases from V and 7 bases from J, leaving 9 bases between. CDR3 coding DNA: TGTGCCAGTAGTATCTGGGGGGGTGGCTACACCTTC. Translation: CASSIWGGGYTF.

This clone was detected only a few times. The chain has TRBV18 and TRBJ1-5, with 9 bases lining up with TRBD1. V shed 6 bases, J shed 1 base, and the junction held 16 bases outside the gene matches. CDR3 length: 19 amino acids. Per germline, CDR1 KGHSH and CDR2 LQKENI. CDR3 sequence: CASSPETGGALGSNQPQHF. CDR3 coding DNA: TGTGCCAGCTCCCCAGAAACAGGGGGCGCCTTGGGCAGCAATCAGCCCCAGCATTTT.

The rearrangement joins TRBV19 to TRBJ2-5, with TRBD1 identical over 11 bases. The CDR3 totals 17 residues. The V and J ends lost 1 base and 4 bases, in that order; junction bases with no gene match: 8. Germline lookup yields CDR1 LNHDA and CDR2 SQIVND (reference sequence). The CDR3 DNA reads TGTGCCAGTAGTATAGGGGCCGGACAGGGGGCAGGAGAGACCCAGTACTTC. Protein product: CASSIGAGQGAGETQYF.

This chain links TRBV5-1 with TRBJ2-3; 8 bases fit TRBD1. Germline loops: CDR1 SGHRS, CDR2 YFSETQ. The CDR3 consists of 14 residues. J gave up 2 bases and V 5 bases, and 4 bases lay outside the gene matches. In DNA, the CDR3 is TGCGCCAGCAGAGGACAGGGAATCACAGATACGCAGTATTTT. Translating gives CASRGQGITDTQYF.

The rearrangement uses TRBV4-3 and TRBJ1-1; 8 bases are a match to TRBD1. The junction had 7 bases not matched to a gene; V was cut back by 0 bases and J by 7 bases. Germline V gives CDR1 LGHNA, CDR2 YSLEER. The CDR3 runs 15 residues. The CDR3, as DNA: TGCGCCAGCAGCCAAGATGGACAGGGCGCGCGTGAAGCTTTCTTT. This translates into CASSQDGQGAREAFF.

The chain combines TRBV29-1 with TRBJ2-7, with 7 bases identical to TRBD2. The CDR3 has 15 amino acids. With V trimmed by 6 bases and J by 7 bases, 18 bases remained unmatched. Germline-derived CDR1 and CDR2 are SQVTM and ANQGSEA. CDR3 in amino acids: CSVRWEDGGIGEQYF. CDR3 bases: TGCAGCGTCCGTTGGGAGGACGGGGGGATTGGGGAGCAGTACTTC.

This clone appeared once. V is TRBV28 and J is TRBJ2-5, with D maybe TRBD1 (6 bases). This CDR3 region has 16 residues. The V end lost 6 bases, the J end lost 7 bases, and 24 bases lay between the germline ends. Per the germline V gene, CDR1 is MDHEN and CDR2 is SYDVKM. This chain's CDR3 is CASSTYSDRNRGTQYF. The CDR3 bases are TGTGCCAGCAGCACCTACTCAGACAGGAATCGCGGGACCCAGTACTTC.

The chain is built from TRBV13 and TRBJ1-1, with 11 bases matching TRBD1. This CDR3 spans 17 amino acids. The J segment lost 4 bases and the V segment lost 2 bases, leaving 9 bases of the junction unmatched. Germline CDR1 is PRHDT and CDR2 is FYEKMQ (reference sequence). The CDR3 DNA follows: TGTGCCAGCAGCTTAACCGGGACAGGGGGTTTAGGCACTGAAGCTTTCTTT. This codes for CASSLTGTGGLGTEAFF.

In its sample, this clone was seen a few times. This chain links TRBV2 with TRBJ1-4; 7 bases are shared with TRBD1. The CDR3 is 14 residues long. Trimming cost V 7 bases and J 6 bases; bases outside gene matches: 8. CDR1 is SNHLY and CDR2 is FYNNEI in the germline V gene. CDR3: CASNRQGFDEKLFF. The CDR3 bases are TGTGCCAGCAATAGACAGGGATTCGATGAAAAACTGTTTTTT.

The CDR3 nucleotides are TGTGCCAGCAGTCTCTTAACTGAAGCTTTCTTT. Translated, it gives CASSLLTEAFF. The V call is TRBV28, the J call TRBJ1-1; no definite D call. The CDR3 is made up of 11 amino acids. Trimming stripped 5 bases from V and 5 bases from J, with 6 bases between. From germline, CDR1 is MDHEN and CDR2 SYDVKM.

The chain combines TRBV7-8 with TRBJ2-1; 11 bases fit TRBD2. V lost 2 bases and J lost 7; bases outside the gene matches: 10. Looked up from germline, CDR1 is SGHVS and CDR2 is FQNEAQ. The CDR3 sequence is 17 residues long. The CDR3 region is CASSLKVAGGPRNEQFF. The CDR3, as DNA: TGTGCCAGCAGCTTAAAAGTAGCGGGGGGGCCGCGAAATGAGCAGTTCTTC. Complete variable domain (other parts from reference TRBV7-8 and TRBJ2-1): GAGVSQSPRYKVAKRGQDVALRCDPISGHVSLFWYQQALGQGPEFLTYFQNEAQLDKSGLPSDRFFAERPEGSVSTLKIQRTQQEDSAVYLCASSLKVAGGPRNEQFFGPGTRLTVL.

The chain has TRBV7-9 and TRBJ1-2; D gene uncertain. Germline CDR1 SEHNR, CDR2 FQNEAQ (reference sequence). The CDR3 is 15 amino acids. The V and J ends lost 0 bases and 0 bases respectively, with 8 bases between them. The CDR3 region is CASSLATGANYGYTF. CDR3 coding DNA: TGTGCCAGCAGCTTAGCGACGGGAGCTAACTATGGCTACACCTTC.

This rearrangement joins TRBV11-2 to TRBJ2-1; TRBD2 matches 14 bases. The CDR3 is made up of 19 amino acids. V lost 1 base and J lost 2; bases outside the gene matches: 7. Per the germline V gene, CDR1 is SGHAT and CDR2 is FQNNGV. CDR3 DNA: TGTGCCAGCAGCTTAGCAGGGACTAGCGGGAGAAACGCCTACAATGAGCAGTTCTTC. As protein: CASSLAGTSGRNAYNEQFF. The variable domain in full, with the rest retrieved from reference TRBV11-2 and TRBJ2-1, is EAGVAQSPRYKIIEKRQSVAFWCNPISGHATLYWYQQILGQGPKLLIQFQNNGVVDDSQLPKDRFSAERLKGVDSTLKIQPAKLEDSAVYLCASSLAGTSGRNAYNEQFFGPGTRLTVL.

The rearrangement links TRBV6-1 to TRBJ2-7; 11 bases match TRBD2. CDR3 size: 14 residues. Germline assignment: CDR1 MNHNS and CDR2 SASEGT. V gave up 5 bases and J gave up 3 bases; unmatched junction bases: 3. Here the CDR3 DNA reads TGTGCCAGCAGTCCTAGCGGGAGGATCTACGAGCAGTACTTC. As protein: CASSPSGRIYEQYF.

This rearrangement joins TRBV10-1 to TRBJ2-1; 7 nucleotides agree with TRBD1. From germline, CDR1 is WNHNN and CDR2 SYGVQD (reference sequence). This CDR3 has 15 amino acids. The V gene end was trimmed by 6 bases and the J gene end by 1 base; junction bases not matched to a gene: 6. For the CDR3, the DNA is TGCGCCAGCAGCTTTGACAGGGAATCCTACAATGAGCAGTTCTTC. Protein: CASSFDRESYNEQFF.

Here the CDR3 reads CASSEGTAASSSGQQYF. The CDR3 DNA follows: TGTGCCAGCAGTGAAGGGACAGCGGCGAGCAGCTCGGGGCAGCAGTACTTC. J is TRBJ2-7 and V is TRBV6-1, with D possibly matching TRBD1 (6 bases). CDR1 is MNHNS, CDR2 SASEGT, per germline. CDR3 length: 17 amino acids. V gave up 1 base and J gave up 8 bases, with 24 bases separating them.